The text below deals with one T cell receptor (beta chain). The method was immunoSEQ multiplex PCR; TCRdb's version includes in-frame clones alone and lacks a portion of them. The sample carries some 29,000 clones, roughly 85% recorded once. The data derive from a study of control samples from healthy donors and cancer patients. CDR3 length equals 15 residues. Between the trimmed V and J ends, which lost 0 bases and 5 bases, there was a span of 11 bases. Per germline, CDR1 LGHDT and CDR2 YNNKEL (reference sequence). Sequencing used formalin-fixed, paraffin-embedded tissue. The sequence came from a female donor with melanoma. The chain carries TRBV3-1 (or the pseudogene TRBV3-2) and TRBJ2-1; D is possibly TRBD2 (5 bases). The CDR3 DNA follows: TGTGCCAGCAGCCAAGATTTGTGGGAGAACAATGAGCAGTTCTTC. Amino acids: CASSQDLWENNEQFF.